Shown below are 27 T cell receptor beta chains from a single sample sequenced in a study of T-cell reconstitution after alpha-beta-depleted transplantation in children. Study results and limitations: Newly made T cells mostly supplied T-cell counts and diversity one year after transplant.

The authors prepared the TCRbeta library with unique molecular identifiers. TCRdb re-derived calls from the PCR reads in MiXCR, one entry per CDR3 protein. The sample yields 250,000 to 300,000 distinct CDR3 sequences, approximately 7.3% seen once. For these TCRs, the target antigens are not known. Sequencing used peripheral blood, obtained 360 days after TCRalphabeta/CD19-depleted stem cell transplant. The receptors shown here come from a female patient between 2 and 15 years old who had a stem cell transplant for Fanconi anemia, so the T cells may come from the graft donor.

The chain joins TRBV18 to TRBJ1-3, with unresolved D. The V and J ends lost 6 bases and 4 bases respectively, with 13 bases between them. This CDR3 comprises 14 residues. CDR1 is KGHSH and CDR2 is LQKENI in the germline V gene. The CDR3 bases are TGTGCCAGCTCGCTGCTCGACTGGGGAAACACCATATATTTT. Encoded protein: CASSLLDWGNTIYF.

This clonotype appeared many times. The CDR3 bases are TGCAGTGTAGCAGACAGGGGCATCGGGGAGCTGTTTTTT. Translating it yields CSVADRGIGELFF. This sequence joins TRBV20-1 and TRBJ2-2; 8 nucleotides match TRBD1. V gave up 7 bases and J gave up 7 bases; unmatched junction bases: 8. Germline CDR1 DFQATT, CDR2 SNEGSKA (reference sequence). The CDR3 has 13 amino acids.

The CDR3, as DNA: TGTGCCAGCTCACCACCGTGGGACAGGGGTCGGGAGACCCAGTACTTC. It specifies CASSPPWDRGRETQYF. The rearrangement uses TRBV18 and TRBJ2-5; 10 nucleotides line up with TRBD1. V lost 0 bases to trimming and J lost 5 bases; unmatched junction nucleotides: 6. Germline V gives CDR1 KGHSH, CDR2 LQKENI. This CDR3 is 16 amino acids long.

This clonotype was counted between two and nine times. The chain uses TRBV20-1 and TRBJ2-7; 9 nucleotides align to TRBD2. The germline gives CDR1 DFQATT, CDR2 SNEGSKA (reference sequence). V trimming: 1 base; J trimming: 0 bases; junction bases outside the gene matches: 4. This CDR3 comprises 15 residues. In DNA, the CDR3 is TGCAGTGCTAGAGGAAGGACTAGCGACTCCTACGAGCAGTACTTC. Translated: CSARGRTSDSYEQYF.

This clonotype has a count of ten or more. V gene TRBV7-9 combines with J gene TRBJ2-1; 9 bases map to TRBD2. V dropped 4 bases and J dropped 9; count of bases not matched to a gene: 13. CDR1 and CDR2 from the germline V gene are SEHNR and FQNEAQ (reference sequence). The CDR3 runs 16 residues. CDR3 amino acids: CASSSFGLAGLGEQFF. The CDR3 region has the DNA TGTGCCAGCAGCTCGTTCGGGCTAGCGGGGTTGGGTGAGCAGTTCTTC.

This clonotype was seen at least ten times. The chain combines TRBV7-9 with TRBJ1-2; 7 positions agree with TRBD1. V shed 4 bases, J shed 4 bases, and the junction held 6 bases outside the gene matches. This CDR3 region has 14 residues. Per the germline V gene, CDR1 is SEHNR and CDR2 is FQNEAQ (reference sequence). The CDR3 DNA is TGTGCCAGCAGCTCCGGGACAGACGGCTATGGCTACACCTTC. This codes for CASSSGTDGYGYTF.

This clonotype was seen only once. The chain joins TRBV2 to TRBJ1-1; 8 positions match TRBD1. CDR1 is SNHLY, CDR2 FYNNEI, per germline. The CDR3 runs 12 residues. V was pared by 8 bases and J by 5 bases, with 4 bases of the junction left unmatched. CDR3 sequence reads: CASYRDRTEAFF. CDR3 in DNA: TGTGCCAGCTACCGGGACAGGACTGAAGCTTTCTTT.

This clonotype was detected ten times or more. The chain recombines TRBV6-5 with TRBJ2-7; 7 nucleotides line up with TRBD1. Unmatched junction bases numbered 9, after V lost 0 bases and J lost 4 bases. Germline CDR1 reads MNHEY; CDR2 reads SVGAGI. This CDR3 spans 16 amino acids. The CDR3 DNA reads TGTGCCAGCAGTTACTCGACCGGGACAGCCCTATACGAGCAGTACGTC. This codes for CASSYSTGTALYEQYV.

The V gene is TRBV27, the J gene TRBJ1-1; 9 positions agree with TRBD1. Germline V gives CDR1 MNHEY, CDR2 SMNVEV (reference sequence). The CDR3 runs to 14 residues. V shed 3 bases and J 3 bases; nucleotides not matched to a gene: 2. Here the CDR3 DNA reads TGTGCCAGCAGTTTCGGGACAGGGCACACTGAAGCTTTCTTT. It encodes CASSFGTGHTEAFF.

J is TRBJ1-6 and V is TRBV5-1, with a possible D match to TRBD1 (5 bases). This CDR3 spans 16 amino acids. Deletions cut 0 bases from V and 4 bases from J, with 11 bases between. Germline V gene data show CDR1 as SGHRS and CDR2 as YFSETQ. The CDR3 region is CASSLAGTAYNSPLHF. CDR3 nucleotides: TGCGCCAGCAGCTTGGCCGGGACCGCGTATAATTCACCCCTCCACTTT.

The CDR3 region is CASSSYPPGQETQYF. Written as DNA, the CDR3 is TGTGCCAGCAGTTCCTACCCTCCGGGACAAGAGACCCAGTACTTC. The chain carries TRBV27 and TRBJ2-5; TRBD2 might be the D (5 bases). The CDR3 covers 15 residues. Trimming left V 4 bases short and J 2 bases short, with 14 bases between. Germline-derived CDR1 and CDR2 are MNHEY and SMNVEV (reference sequence).

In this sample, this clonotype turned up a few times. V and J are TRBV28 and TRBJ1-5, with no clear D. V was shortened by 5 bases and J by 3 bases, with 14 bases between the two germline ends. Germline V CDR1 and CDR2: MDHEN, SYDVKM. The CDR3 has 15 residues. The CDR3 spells CASSPQRVYNQPQHF. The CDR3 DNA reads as TGTGCCAGCAGTCCACAGCGGGTGTACAATCAGCCCCAGCATTTT.

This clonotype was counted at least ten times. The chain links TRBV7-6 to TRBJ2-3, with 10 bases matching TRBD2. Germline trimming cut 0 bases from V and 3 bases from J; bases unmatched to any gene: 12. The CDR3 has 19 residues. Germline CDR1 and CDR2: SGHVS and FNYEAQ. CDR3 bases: TGTGCCAGCAGCTTAGCGTGGGCTAGCGGGAGTAAGGGAACAGATACGCAGTATTTT. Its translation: CASSLAWASGSKGTDTQYF.

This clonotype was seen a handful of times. CDR3 in DNA: TGTGCCAGCAGTTCCCGGGCTAACTATGGCTACACCTTC. Translated: CASSSRANYGYTF. The rearrangement joins TRBV6-5 to TRBJ1-2; no definite D call. The germline V gene has CDR1 MNHEY and CDR2 SVGAGI. The CDR3 length is 13 residues. V lost 4 bases to trimming and J lost 0 bases, with 6 bases between them.

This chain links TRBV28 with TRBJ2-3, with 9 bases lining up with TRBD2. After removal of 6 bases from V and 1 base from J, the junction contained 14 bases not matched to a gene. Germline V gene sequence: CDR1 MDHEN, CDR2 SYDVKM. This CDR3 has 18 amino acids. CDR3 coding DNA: TGTGCCAGCAGCTCCTGGACTAGCGCCAAAAGGGGCACAGATACGCAGTATTTT. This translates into CASSSWTSAKRGTDTQYF.

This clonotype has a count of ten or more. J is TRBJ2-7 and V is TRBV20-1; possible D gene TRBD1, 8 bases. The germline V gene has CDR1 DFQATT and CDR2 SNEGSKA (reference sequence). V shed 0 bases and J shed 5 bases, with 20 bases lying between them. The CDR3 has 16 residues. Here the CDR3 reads CSARDHGQGGTDEQYF. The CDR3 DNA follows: TGCAGTGCTAGAGATCACGGACAGGGAGGGACGGACGAGCAGTACTTC.

This CDR3 is CASSSRLAGFQETQYF. As DNA, the CDR3 is TGCGCCAGCAGCTCCCGACTAGCGGGGTTTCAAGAGACCCAGTACTTC. The rearrangement uses TRBV5-1 and TRBJ2-5, with 11 bases aligning to TRBD2. J was trimmed by 2 bases and V by 3 bases; bases with no gene match: 6. The CDR3 consists of 16 residues. Germline-derived CDR1 and CDR2 are SGHRS and YFSETQ.

Here the CDR3 reads CASSLFTGRSGETQYF. The CDR3 coding sequence is TGTGCCAGCAGTTTATTCACGGGAAGGTCGGGTGAGACCCAGTACTTC. The chain carries TRBV28 and TRBJ2-5; D may be TRBD2 (5 bases). Germline CDR1 and CDR2: MDHEN and SYDVKM. The CDR3 spans 16 residues. Trimming cost V 1 base and J 5 bases, with 17 bases left between them.

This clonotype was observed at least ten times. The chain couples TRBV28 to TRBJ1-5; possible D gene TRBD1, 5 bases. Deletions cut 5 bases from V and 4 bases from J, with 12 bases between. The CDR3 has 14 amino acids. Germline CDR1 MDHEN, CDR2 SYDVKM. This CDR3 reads CASSHDRKNQPQHF. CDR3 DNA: TGTGCCAGCAGTCACGACAGAAAGAATCAGCCCCAGCATTTT.

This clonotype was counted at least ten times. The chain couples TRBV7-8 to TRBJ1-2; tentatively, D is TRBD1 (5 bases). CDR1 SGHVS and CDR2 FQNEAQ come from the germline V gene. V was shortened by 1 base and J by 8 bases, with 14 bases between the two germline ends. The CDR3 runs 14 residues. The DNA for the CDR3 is TGTGCCAGCAGCTTAGATGCGGGGGTATTAGGCTACACCTTC. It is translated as CASSLDAGVLGYTF.

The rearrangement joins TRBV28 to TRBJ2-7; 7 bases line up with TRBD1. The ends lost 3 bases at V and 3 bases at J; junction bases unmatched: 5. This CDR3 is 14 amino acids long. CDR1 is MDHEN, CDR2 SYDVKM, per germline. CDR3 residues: CASSFGDRDYEQYF. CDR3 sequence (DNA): TGTGCCAGCAGTTTTGGAGACAGGGACTACGAGCAGTACTTC.

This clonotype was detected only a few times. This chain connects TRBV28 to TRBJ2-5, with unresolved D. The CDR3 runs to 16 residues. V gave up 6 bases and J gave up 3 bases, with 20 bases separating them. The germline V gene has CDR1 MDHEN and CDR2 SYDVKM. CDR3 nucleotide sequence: TGTGCCAGCAGCTCGGATCTACAGACAACCAAAGAGACCCAGTACTTC. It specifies CASSSDLQTTKETQYF.

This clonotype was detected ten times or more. Here the CDR3 reads CASSQRGRNEQFF. The CDR3 DNA reads TGTGCCAGCAGCCAGAGGGGGCGCAATGAGCAGTTCTTC. The V and J genes are TRBV3-1 and TRBJ2-1; 7 nucleotides match TRBD1. The V gene end was trimmed by 3 bases and the J gene end by 6 bases; junction bases not matched to a gene: 2. Germline V lookup: CDR1 LGHDT, CDR2 YNNKEL (reference sequence). The CDR3 contains 13 residues.

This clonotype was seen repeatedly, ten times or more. This CDR3 is CASSLFPGELFF. The CDR3 coding sequence is TGTGCCAGCAGTTTATTTCCCGGGGAGCTGTTTTTT. This rearrangement joins TRBV28 to TRBJ2-2; D not certain. Trimming took 1 base from V and 6 from J, leaving 3 bases between them. Germline V lookup: CDR1 MDHEN, CDR2 SYDVKM. CDR3 size: 12 residues.

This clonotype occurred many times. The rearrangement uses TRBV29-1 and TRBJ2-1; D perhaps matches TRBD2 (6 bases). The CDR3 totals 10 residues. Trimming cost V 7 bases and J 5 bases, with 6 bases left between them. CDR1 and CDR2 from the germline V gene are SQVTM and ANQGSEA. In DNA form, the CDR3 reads TGCAGCGGCGGGGACAATGAGCAGTTCTTC. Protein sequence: CSGGDNEQFF.

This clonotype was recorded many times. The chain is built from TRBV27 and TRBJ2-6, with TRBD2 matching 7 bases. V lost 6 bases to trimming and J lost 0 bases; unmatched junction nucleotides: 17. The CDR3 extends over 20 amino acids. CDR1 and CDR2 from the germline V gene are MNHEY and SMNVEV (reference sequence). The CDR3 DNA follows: TGTGCCAGCAGCCAGAAGGCTCAGCGGGGCACGATCTCTGGGGCCAACGTCCTGACTTTC. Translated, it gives CASSQKAQRGTISGANVLTF. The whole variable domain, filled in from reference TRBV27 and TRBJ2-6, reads EAQVTQNPRYLITVTGKKLTVTCSQNMNHEYMSWYRQDPGLGLRQIYYSMNVEVTDKGDVPEGYKVSRKEKRNFPLILESPSPNQTSLYFCASSQKAQRGTISGANVLTFGAGSRLTVL.

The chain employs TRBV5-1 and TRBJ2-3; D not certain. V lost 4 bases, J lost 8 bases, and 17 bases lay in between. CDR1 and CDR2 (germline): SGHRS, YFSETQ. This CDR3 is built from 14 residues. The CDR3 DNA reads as TGCGCCAGCAGCCCTCCAGGTGGGTCGGGTACGCAGTATTTT. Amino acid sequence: CASSPPGGSGTQYF.